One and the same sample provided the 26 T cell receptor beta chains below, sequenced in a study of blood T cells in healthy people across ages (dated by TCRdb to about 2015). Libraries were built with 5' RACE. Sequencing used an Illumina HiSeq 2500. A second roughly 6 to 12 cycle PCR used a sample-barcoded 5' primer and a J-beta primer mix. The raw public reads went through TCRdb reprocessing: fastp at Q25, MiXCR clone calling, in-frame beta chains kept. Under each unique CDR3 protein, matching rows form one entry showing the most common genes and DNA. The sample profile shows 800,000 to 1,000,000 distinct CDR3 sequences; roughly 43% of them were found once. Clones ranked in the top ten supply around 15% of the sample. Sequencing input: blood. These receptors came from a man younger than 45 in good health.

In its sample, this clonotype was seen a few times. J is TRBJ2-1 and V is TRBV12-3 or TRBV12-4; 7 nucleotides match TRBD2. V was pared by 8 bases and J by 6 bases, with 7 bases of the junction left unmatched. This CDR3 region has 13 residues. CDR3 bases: TGTGCCAGCCGTCGGACTAGGGGCAATGAGCAGTTCTTC. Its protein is CASRRTRGNEQFF.

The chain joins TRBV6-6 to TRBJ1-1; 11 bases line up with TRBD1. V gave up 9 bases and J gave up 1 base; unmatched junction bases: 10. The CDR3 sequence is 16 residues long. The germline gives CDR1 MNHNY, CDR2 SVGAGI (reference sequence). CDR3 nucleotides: TGTGCCAGTAGTGCCGGACAGGGGGCAGGGAACACTGAAGCTTTCTTT. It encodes CASSAGQGAGNTEAFF.

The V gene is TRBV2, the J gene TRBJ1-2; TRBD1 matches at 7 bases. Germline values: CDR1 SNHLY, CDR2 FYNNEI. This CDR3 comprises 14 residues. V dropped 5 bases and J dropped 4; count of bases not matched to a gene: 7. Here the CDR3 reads CASSPTGASYGYTF. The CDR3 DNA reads TGTGCCAGCAGTCCTACAGGGGCCTCCTATGGCTACACCTTC.

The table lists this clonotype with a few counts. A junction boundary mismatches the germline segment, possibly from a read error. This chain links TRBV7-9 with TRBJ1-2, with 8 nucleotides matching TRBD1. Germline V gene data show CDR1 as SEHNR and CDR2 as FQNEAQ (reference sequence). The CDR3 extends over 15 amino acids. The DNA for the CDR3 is TGTGCCAGCAGCCCCCGGGACAGGCCTAAGTATGGCTACACCTTC. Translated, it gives CASSPRDRPKYGYTF.

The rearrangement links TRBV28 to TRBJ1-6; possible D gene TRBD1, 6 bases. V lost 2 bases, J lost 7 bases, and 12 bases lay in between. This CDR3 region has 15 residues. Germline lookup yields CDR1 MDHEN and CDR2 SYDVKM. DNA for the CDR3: TGTGCCAGCAGTTTAATGAAGGGGGAGAATTCACCCCTCCACTTT. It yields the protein CASSLMKGENSPLHF. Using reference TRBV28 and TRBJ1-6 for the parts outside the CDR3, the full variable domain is DVKVTQSSRYLVKRTGEKVFLECVQDMDHENMFWYRQDPGLGLRLIYFSYDVKMKEKGDIPEGYSVSREKKERFSLILESASTNQTSMYLCASSLMKGENSPLHFGNGTRLTVT.

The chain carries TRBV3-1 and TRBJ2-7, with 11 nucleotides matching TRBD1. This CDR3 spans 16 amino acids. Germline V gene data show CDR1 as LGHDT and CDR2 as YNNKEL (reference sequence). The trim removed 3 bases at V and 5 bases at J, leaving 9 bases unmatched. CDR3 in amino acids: CASSQARTGGGDEQYF. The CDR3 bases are TGTGCCAGCAGCCAGGCTCGGACAGGGGGCGGCGACGAGCAGTACTTC.

CDR3 DNA: TGTGCCAGCAGTTACTCTCCCGACAGGGGGGTTTACGAGCAGTACTTC. Protein sequence: CASSYSPDRGVYEQYF. V usage is TRBV6-5 and J usage is TRBJ2-7, with 9 bases that match TRBD1. The germline V gene has CDR1 MNHEY and CDR2 SVGAGI. The CDR3 sequence is 16 residues long. The V segment lost 0 bases and the J segment 4 bases; nucleotides outside the gene matches: 7.

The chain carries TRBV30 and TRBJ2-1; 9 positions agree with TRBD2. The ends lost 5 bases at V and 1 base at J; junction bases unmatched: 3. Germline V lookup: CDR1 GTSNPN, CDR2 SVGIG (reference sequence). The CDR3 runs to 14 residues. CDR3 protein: CAWHSGSSYNEQFF. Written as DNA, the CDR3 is TGTGCCTGGCATAGCGGGAGTTCCTACAATGAGCAGTTCTTC.

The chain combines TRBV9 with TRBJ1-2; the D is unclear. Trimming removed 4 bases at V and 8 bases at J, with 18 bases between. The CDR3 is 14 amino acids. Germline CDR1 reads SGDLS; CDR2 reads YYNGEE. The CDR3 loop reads CASSTSYGSLGYTF. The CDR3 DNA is TGTGCCAGCAGCACCAGCTACGGCAGCTTGGGCTACACCTTC.

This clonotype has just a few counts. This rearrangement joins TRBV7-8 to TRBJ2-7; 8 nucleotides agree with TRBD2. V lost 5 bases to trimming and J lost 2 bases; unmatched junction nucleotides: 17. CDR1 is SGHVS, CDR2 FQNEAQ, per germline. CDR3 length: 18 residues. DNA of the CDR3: TGTGCCAGCAGCCTACGGGGGGGGCTAAAACCAAGCCCCTACGAGCAGTACTTC. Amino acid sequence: CASSLRGGLKPSPYEQYF.

The CDR3 DNA follows: TGTGCCAGCGGCTTAGCAAGCTCCTACAATGAGCAGTACTTC. It is translated as CASGLASSYNEQYF. This chain connects TRBV6-6 to TRBJ2-1; D unclear. The closer fit of TRBJ2-7 to the DNA end suggests the J call may be wrong. The germline V gene encodes CDR1 MNHNY and CDR2 SVGAGI (reference sequence). The CDR3 sequence is 14 residues long.

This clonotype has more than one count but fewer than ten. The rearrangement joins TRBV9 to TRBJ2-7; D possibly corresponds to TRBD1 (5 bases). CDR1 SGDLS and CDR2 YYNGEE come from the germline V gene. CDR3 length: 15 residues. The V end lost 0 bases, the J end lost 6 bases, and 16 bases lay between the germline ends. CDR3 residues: CASSVAAGKVTEQYF. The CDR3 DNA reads TGTGCCAGCAGCGTAGCGGCAGGGAAGGTTACCGAGCAGTACTTC.

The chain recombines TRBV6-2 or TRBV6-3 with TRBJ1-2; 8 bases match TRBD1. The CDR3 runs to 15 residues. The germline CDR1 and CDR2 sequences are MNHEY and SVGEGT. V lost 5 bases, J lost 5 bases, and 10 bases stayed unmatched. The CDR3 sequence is CASSPGQGIFYGYTF. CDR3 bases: TGTGCCAGCAGTCCTGGACAGGGAATTTTTTATGGCTACACCTTC.

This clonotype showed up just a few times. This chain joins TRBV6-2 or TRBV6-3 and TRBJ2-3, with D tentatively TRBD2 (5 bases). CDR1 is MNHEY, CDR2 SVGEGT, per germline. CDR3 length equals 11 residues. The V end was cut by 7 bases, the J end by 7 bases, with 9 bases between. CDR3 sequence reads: CASKEENTQYF. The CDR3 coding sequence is TGTGCCAGCAAGGAGGAAAATACGCAGTATTTT.

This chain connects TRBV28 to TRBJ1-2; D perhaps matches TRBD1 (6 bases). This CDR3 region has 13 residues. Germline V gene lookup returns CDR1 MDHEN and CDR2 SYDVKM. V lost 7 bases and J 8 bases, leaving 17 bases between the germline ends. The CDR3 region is CASISQGFEGYTF. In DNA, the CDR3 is TGTGCCAGCATCTCACAGGGTTTTGAAGGCTACACCTTC.

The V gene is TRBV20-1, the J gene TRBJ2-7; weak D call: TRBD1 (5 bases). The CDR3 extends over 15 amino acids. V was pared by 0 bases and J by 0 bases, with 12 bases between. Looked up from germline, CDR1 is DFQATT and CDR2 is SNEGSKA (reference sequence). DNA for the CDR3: TGCAGTGCTAGAGAGCCCAGGGTCAGCTCCTACGAGCAGTACTTC. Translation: CSAREPRVSSYEQYF.

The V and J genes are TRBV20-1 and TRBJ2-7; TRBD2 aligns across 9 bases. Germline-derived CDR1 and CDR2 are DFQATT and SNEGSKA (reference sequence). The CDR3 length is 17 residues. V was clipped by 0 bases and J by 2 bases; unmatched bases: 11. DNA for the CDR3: TGCAGTGCTAGAGATGACAGACCTAGCGGGGATCCCTACGAGCAGTACTTC. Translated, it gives CSARDDRPSGDPYEQYF.

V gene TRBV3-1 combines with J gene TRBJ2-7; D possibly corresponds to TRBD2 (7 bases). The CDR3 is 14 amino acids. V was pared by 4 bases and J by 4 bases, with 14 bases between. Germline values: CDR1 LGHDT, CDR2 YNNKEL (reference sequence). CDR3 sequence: CASSPTGGHYEQYF. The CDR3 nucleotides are TGTGCCAGCAGCCCCACCGGGGGGCATTACGAGCAGTACTTC.

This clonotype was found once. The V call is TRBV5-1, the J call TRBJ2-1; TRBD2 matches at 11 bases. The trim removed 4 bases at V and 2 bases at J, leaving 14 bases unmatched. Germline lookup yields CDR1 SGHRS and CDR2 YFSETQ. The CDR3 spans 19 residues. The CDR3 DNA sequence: TGCGCCAGCAGCCCCAGTCTGGCTAGCGGGGGGTCGACCTACAATGAGCAGTTCTTC. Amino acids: CASSPSLASGGSTYNEQFF.

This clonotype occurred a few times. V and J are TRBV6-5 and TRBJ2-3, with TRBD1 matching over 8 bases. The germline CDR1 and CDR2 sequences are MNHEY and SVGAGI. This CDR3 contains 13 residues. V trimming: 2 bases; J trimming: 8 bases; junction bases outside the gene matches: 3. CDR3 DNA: TGTGCCAGCAGTTACGGGACAGGAGGTACGCAGTATTTT. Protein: CASSYGTGGTQYF.

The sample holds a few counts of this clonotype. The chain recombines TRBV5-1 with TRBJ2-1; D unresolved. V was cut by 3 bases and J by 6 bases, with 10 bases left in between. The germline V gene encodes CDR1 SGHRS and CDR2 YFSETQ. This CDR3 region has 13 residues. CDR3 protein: CASSSGPGNEQFF. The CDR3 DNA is TGCGCCAGCAGCTCCGGGCCGGGCAATGAGCAGTTCTTC.

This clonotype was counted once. CDR3 protein: CASSQGGYRGTDTQYF. As DNA, the CDR3 is TGCGCCAGCAGCCAAGGTGGTTACAGGGGCACAGATACGCAGTATTTT. The V gene is TRBV4-3, the J gene TRBJ2-3; weak D call: TRBD1 (6 bases). This CDR3 has 16 residues. CDR1 is LGHNA, CDR2 YSLEER, per germline. V dropped 1 base and J dropped 1 base, with 12 bases sitting between them.

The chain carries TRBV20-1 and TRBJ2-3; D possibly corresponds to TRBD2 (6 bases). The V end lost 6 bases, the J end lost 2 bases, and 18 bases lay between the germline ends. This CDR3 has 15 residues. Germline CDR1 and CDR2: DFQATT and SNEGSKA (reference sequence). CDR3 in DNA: TGCAGTGCCCAGGTGGGCGGGGCATACACAGATACGCAGTATTTT. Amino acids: CSAQVGGAYTDTQYF.

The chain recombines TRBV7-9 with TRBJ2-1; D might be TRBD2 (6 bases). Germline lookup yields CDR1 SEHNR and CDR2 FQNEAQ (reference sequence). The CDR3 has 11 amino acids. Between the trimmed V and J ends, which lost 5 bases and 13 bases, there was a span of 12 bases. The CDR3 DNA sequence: TGTGCCAGCAGCGCCCGGGACTCACAGTTCTTC. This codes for CASSARDSQFF.

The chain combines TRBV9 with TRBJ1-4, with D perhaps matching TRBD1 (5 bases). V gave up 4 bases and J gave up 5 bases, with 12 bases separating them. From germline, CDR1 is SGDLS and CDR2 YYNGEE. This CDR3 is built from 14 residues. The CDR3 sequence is CASSPSAGNEKLFF. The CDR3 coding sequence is TGTGCCAGCAGCCCCTCGGCAGGGAATGAAAAACTGTTTTTT.

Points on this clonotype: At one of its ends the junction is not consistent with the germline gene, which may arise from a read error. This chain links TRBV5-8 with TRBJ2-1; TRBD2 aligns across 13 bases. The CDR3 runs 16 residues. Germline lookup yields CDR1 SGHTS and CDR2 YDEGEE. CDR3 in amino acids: CASSGGLAGLRNERFF. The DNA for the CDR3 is TGTGCCAGCAGCGGGGGACTAGCGGGGCTAAGGAATGAGCGGTTCTTC.